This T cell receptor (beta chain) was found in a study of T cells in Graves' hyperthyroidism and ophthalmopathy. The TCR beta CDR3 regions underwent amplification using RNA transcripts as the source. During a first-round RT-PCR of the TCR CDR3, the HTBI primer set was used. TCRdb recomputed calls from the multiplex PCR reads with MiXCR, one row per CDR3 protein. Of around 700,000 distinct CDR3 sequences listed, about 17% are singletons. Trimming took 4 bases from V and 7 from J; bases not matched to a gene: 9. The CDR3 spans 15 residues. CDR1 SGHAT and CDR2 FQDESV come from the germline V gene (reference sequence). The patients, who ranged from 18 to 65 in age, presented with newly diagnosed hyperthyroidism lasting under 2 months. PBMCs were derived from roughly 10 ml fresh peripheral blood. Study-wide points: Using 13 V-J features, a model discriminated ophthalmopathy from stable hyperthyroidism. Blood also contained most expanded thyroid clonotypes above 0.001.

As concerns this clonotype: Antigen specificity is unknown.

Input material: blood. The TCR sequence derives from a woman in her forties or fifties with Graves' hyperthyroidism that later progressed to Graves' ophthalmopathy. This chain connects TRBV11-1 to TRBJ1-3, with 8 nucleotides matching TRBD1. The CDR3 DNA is TGTGCCAGCAGCTCGGACAGGGATATCTTGAACACCATATATTTT. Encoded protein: CASSSDRDILNTIYF.